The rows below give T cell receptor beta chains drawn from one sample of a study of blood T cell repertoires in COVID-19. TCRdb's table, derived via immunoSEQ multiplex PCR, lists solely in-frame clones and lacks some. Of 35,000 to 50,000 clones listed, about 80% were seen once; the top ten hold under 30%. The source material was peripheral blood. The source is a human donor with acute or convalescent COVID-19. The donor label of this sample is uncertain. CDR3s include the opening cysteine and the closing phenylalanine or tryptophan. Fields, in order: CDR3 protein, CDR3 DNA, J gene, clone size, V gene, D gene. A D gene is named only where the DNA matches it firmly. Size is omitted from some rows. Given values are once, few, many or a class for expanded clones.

cdr3_aa: CATGTGSYEQYF; cdr3_nt: TGTGCCACCGGGACTGGGTCCTACGAGCAGTACTTC; j_call: TRBJ2-7; clone_size: few; v_call: TRBV6-5; d_call: -
cdr3_aa: CASSYPGPPGNTIYF; cdr3_nt: TGTGCCAGCAGCTACCCAGGGCCCCCTGGAAACACCATATATTTT; j_call: TRBJ1-3; clone_size: -; v_call: TRBV5-6; d_call: -
cdr3_aa: CASSLSGVTYEQYF; cdr3_nt: TGTGCCAGCAGCTTGTCGGGGGTCACCTACGAGCAGTACTTC; j_call: TRBJ2-7; clone_size: -; v_call: TRBV5-6; d_call: -
cdr3_aa: CASSVGNSKHSGNTIYF; cdr3_nt: TGTGCCAGCAGCGTCGGTAACAGCAAACACTCTGGAAACACCATATATTTT; j_call: TRBJ1-3; clone_size: -; v_call: TRBV9; d_call: -
cdr3_aa: CASSWSSGELFF; cdr3_nt: TGTGCCAGCAGCTGGAGTAGCGGGGAGCTGTTTTTT; j_call: TRBJ2-2; clone_size: -; v_call: TRBV5-6; d_call: -
cdr3_aa: CASSRGSLYEQYF; cdr3_nt: TGTGCCAGCAGCAGGGGATCACTCTACGAGCAGTACTTC; j_call: TRBJ2-7; clone_size: -; v_call: TRBV14; d_call: -
cdr3_aa: CASSVGAGLNEQFF; cdr3_nt: TGTGCCAGCAGCGTAGGGGCCGGCCTCAATGAGCAGTTCTTC; j_call: TRBJ2-1; clone_size: -; v_call: TRBV9; d_call: -
cdr3_aa: CASSLALGTGAYEQYF; cdr3_nt: TGTGCCAGCAGCTTGGCCTTAGGGACAGGGGCCTACGAGCAGTACTTC; j_call: TRBJ2-7; clone_size: -; v_call: TRBV5-6; d_call: TRBD1
cdr3_aa: CASSQVWSGEGYTF; cdr3_nt: TGTGCCAGCAGCCAAGTCTGGTCGGGGGAAGGCTACACCTTC; j_call: TRBJ1-2; clone_size: -; v_call: TRBV14; d_call: -
cdr3_aa: CASSLPTGIGTEAFF; cdr3_nt: TGTGCCAGCAGTTTGCCAACAGGGATAGGAACTGAAGCTTTCTTT; j_call: TRBJ1-1; clone_size: few; v_call: TRBV28; d_call: -
cdr3_aa: CASTFRENTEAFF; cdr3_nt: TGTGCCAGCACTTTCAGGGAGAACACTGAAGCTTTCTTT; j_call: TRBJ1-1; clone_size: -; v_call: TRBV6-5; d_call: -
cdr3_aa: CASSLGVGANTIYF; cdr3_nt: TGCGCCAGCAGCTTGGGGGTAGGGGCGAACACCATATATTTT; j_call: TRBJ1-3; clone_size: once; v_call: TRBV5-1; d_call: -
cdr3_aa: CASSEGDRGTPLHF; cdr3_nt: TGTGCCAGCAGTGAAGGGGACAGGGGAACACCCCTCCACTTT; j_call: TRBJ1-6; clone_size: -; v_call: TRBV6-4; d_call: TRBD1
cdr3_aa: CASIPGEEFNYGYTF; cdr3_nt: TGTGCCAGTATCCCCGGGGAAGAATTTAACTATGGCTACACCTTC; j_call: TRBJ1-2; clone_size: -; v_call: TRBV19; d_call: -
cdr3_aa: CASSLEGLGDSGGYTF; cdr3_nt: TGTGCCAGCAGCTTAGAAGGCTTGGGGGACTCCGGGGGCTACACCTTC; j_call: TRBJ1-2; clone_size: -; v_call: TRBV11-2; d_call: -
cdr3_aa: CASSLTRAEQYF; cdr3_nt: TGTGCCAGCAGCTTAACTAGAGCCGAGCAGTACTTC; j_call: TRBJ2-7; clone_size: -; v_call: TRBV5-8; d_call: -
cdr3_aa: CASRGTTGKKLYNEQFF; cdr3_nt: TGTGCCAGCAGAGGAACTACCGGGAAAAAACTCTACAATGAGCAGTTCTTC; j_call: TRBJ2-1; clone_size: -; v_call: TRBV13; d_call: -
cdr3_aa: CASSTYSSGGSYNEQFF; cdr3_nt: TGTGCCAGCAGCACCTATTCTAGCGGGGGATCCTACAATGAGCAGTTCTTC; j_call: TRBJ2-1; clone_size: -; v_call: TRBV5-6; d_call: TRBD2
cdr3_aa: CASNPPGLAGVEQFF; cdr3_nt: TGTGCCAGCAACCCACCGGGACTAGCGGGGGTTGAGCAGTTCTTC; j_call: TRBJ2-1; clone_size: once; v_call: TRBV11-2; d_call: TRBD2
cdr3_aa: CASNRGRTSTDTQYF; cdr3_nt: TGTGCCAGCAACAGGGGGAGGACTAGCACAGATACGCAGTATTTT; j_call: TRBJ2-3; clone_size: -; v_call: TRBV9; d_call: TRBD1
cdr3_aa: CASSSRTGNTEAFF; cdr3_nt: TGCGCCAGCAGCTCACGGACAGGGAACACTGAAGCTTTCTTT; j_call: TRBJ1-1; clone_size: -; v_call: TRBV4-1; d_call: TRBD1
cdr3_aa: CASSLAPFYGYTF; cdr3_nt: TGTGCCAGCAGTTTGGCCCCGTTCTATGGCTACACCTTC; j_call: TRBJ1-2; clone_size: -; v_call: TRBV27; d_call: -
cdr3_aa: CASSEGQGISQPQHF; cdr3_nt: TGTGCCAGCAGCGAGGGACAGGGAATCTCTCAGCCCCAGCATTTT; j_call: TRBJ1-5; clone_size: -; v_call: TRBV5-4; d_call: TRBD1
cdr3_aa: CASSYSRVYNEQFF; cdr3_nt: TGTGCCAGCAGTTACTCGAGGGTTTACAATGAGCAGTTCTTC; j_call: TRBJ2-1; clone_size: -; v_call: TRBV6-6; d_call: -
cdr3_aa: CASSRQGRGTGELFF; cdr3_nt: TGCGCCAGCAGCAGACAGGGGAGGGGAACCGGGGAGCTGTTTTTT; j_call: TRBJ2-2; clone_size: -; v_call: TRBV5-1; d_call: -
cdr3_aa: CSVERADTQYF; cdr3_nt: TGCAGCGTTGAAAGAGCAGATACGCAGTATTTT; j_call: TRBJ2-3; clone_size: -; v_call: TRBV29-1; d_call: -
cdr3_aa: CASSHGGLAGGLHTGELFF; cdr3_nt: TGTGCCAGCAGCCACGGGGGGCTAGCGGGAGGGCTTCACACCGGGGAGCTGTTTTTT; j_call: TRBJ2-2; clone_size: -; v_call: TRBV21-1; d_call: -
cdr3_aa: CASRDRVTNSPLHF; cdr3_nt: TGCGCCAGCAGGGACAGGGTAACCAATTCACCCCTCCACTTT; j_call: TRBJ1-6; clone_size: few; v_call: TRBV10-1; d_call: TRBD1
cdr3_aa: CASSRPGQGYGYTF; cdr3_nt: TGTGCCAGCAGCCGACCGGGACAGGGCTATGGCTACACCTTC; j_call: TRBJ1-2; clone_size: -; v_call: TRBV28; d_call: TRBD1
cdr3_aa: CASSQDQGSPMSAFF; cdr3_nt: TGTGCCAGCAGCCAAGACCAGGGCAGCCCAATGTCAGCTTTCTTT; j_call: TRBJ1-1; clone_size: -; v_call: TRBV4-2; d_call: -
cdr3_aa: CAEQGRGNTIYF; cdr3_nt: TGTGCCGAACAGGGGAGGGGAAACACCATATATTTT; j_call: TRBJ1-3; clone_size: -; v_call: TRBV30; d_call: TRBD1
cdr3_aa: CASSPGTSSSDTQYF; cdr3_nt: TGTGCCAGCAGCCCCGGGACTAGCTCTTCAGATACGCAGTATTTT; j_call: TRBJ2-3; clone_size: -; v_call: TRBV5-6; d_call: TRBD2
cdr3_aa: CASRLQGAVHEQYF; cdr3_nt: TGTGCCAGCAGGCTTCAGGGGGCCGTCCACGAGCAGTACTTC; j_call: TRBJ2-7; clone_size: -; v_call: TRBV21-1; d_call: -
cdr3_aa: CATRADATANTEAFF; cdr3_nt: TGTGCCACCAGAGCGGACGCCACAGCGAACACTGAAGCTTTCTTT; j_call: TRBJ1-1; clone_size: once; v_call: TRBV24-1; d_call: -